Here is one T cell receptor (beta chain) with its context. Its antigen has not been determined. Base-call qualities are not available, and no considerably larger clone is one nucleotide away. This sample stems from a study of Ad26.COV2.S vaccination and SARS-CoV-2 variants (dated by TCRdb to the early 2020s). Turning to the overall study: Donors in the vaccine arm were drawn from COV1001, a phase I-IIa trial of Ad26.COV2.S in healthy adults that was multicentre, randomized, double-blind and placebo-controlled. Dosing of Ad26.COV2.S was intramuscular, at either 5x10^10 or 1x10^11 viral particles, delivered as one shot or as two shots spaced 56 days apart. The specificity and breadth of SARS-CoV-2-reactive T cell receptors after Ad26.COV2.S vaccination were assessed by TCRbeta repertoire sequencing. A total of about 30 samples were included in the TCR-sequenced set, comprising 19 Ad26.COV2.S vaccine recipients, 5 placebo recipients and 8 SARS-CoV-2 convalescent individuals. Trial participants were randomized into five groups of five: low-dose or high-dose Ad26.COV2.S given once or twice, or placebo on both occasions. Investigators did not know the trial group allocation while performing experiments and assessing outcomes.

TCRbeta CDR3 regions were sequenced with the immunoSEQ Assay. After extraction, genomic DNA underwent amplification by bias-controlled multiplex PCR, followed by high-throughput sequencing. Turning to the authors' computational methods: Collapsing and filtering of sequences were performed to quantify the absolute abundance of each unique TCRbeta CDR3 region. T cell fraction was estimated by normalization of TCRbeta template counts to usable DNA, with usable DNA being measured through amplification of reference genes present in all nucleated cells. Repertoire TCRs were annotated as SARS-CoV-2-specific by exact matching of V gene, CDR3 amino acid sequence and J gene to a known reactive TCR set. The reference SARS-CoV-2 TCR set was derived from MIRA and filtered for enrichment in COVID-19-positive ImmuneCODE repertoires, a step that removed public or cross-reactive TCRs. Based on the MIRA antigens, annotated TCRs were further analysed at the level of specific ORF or position within ORF. Breadth was defined as annotated unique rearrangements over total unique productive rearrangements; depth was the summed frequency of those rearrangements. Two-sided Wilcoxon rank-sum tests were used to compare TCR breadth between groups. Not all clones reach the TCRdb copy of this immuneACCESS table, which keeps in-frame sequences only. Checked studies attribute under half of the gap to unresolved V genes and leave the rest unexplained. V and J calls and clone size come straight from that table; D and trimming were deduced from the DNA. The sample profile shows 510,000 or so clones; 70% to 90% of them were found once. The ten largest clones represent around 13% of the sample.

The treatment or condition label, as the study defines it: 15 to 20 received Ad26.COV2.S at low or high dose, single or two shots; several received placebo; per-sample allocation not given. Repertoires of vaccine and placebo recipients were sequenced from samples collected on day 63 after the first injection. In Cohort 1b, about 27 adults aged 18-55 years were enrolled at a single site in Boston, USA, between 29 July and 7 August 2020. Ad26.COV2.S was a replication-incompetent adenovirus type 26 vector that expressed a prefusion-stabilized SARS-CoV-2 spike protein derived from the original Wuhan strain. What the research found in general, with its limitations: Vaccine and placebo recipients had comparable non-spike TCR breadth, which fits with the vaccine containing only spike. The authors noted that the TCR breadth and depth analyses may have underestimated total T cell responses. After vaccination, substantial breadth of spike-specific CD8+ and CD4+ T cell responses was reported. Comparing responses between vaccine doses or regimens was not something the study was powered to do. Higher spike-specific TCR breadth was observed in Ad26.COV2.S recipients than in placebo recipients (P = 0.0014).

This TCR was sampled from a person between 18 and 60 years old who received the Ad26.COV2.S COVID-19 vaccine or a placebo. The source was peripheral blood, collected in a trial of Ad26.COV2.S vaccine versus placebo.

The CDR3 amino acid sequence is: CASSGPGQGANEQYF. The nucleotides are TGTGCCAGCAGCGGCCCGGGACAGGGGGCGAACGAGCAGTACTTC. Recombination linked TRBV3-1 (or the pseudogene TRBV3-2) to TRBJ2-7; 12 bases in the middle match TRBD1. Per the germline V gene (reference sequence), LGHDT is the CDR1 and YNNKEL is the CDR2. The cysteine opens and the phenylalanine closes a CDR3 of 15 amino acids. Kept here is only the CDR3 DNA, which spans 45 bases and is read in frame from base 1. Ends trimmed: V by 5 bases, J by 5 bases; bases unmatched to a gene: 7.